The next 15 T cell receptor beta chains were all read from a single sample in a study of shared clonotypes between healthy human individuals. Here immunoSEQ multiplex PCR was the method, and the copy in TCRdb shows in-frame clones only, minus some. The sample carries over 750,000 clones, about 97% recorded once. Selected positively for CCR7 and CD45RO-negative, naive CD8 cells excluded terminally differentiated effector memory CD45RA+ cells. What was sequenced was naive CD8+ T cells sorted from blood. These receptor sequences come from a man aged 30-40 years in good health.

The rearrangement joins TRBV7-9 to TRBJ1-1, with D unclear. V gave up 3 bases and J gave up 6 bases, with 8 bases separating them. The CDR3 runs 12 residues. Looked up from germline, CDR1 is SEHNR and CDR2 is FQNEAQ (reference sequence). This CDR3 is CASSLTSPEAFF. CDR3 coding DNA: TGTGCCAGCAGCTTGACTAGCCCTGAAGCTTTCTTT. The whole variable domain, remainder taken from reference TRBV7-9 and TRBJ1-1, is DTGVSQNPRHKITKRGQNVTFRCDPISEHNRLYWYRQTLGQGPEFLTYFQNEAQLEKSRLLSDRFSAERPKGSFSTLEIQRTEQGDSAMYLCASSLTSPEAFFGQGTRLTVV.

The V call is TRBV7-9, the J call TRBJ2-5; 9 bases align to TRBD2. Germline V gene sequence: CDR1 SEHNR, CDR2 FQNEAQ (reference sequence). The CDR3 is made up of 17 amino acids. J gave up 2 bases and V 0 bases, and 7 bases lay outside the gene matches. CDR3 in amino acids: CASSLARLAVTQETQYF. The CDR3 bases are TGTGCCAGCAGCTTAGCGAGACTAGCGGTAACTCAAGAGACCCAGTACTTC.

The V call is TRBV29-1, the J call TRBJ2-7, with TRBD2 identical over 7 bases. The CDR3 length is 15 residues. Germline loops: CDR1 SQVTM, CDR2 ANQGSEA. J gave up 2 bases and V 0 bases, and 7 bases lay outside the gene matches. This chain's CDR3 is CSVEERAGRAYEQYF. The CDR3 DNA follows: TGCAGCGTTGAAGAAAGAGCGGGACGGGCCTACGAGCAGTACTTC.

The count of this clone is one. V is TRBV9 and J is TRBJ2-2; TRBD2 agrees at 11 bases. The CDR3 contains 19 residues. V trimming: 0 bases; J trimming: 4 bases; junction bases outside the gene matches: 11. Germline-derived CDR1 and CDR2 are SGDLS and YYNGEE. In DNA, the CDR3 is TGTGCCAGCAGCGTAGTCGGCGAACTTAGCGGGAGGGCCACCGGGGAGCTGTTTTTT. Encoded protein: CASSVVGELSGRATGELFF.

The CDR3, as DNA: TGTGCCAGCTCACCATTAGCAGGAACGGCTAACACCGGGGAGCTGTTTTTT. Translating it yields CASSPLAGTANTGELFF. This chain connects TRBV18 to TRBJ2-2; D gene unclear. CDR1 is KGHSH and CDR2 is LQKENI in the germline V gene. This CDR3 has 17 residues. V lost 2 bases and J 2 bases, leaving 15 bases between the germline ends.

The gene calls are TRBV6-5 and TRBJ2-1, with D hard to call. The CDR3 runs 14 residues. Trimming cost V 0 bases and J 8 bases, with 11 bases left between them. Germline values: CDR1 MNHEY, CDR2 SVGAGI. The chain's CDR3 is CASSYSRAVYEQFF. Written as DNA, the CDR3 is TGTGCCAGCAGTTACTCTAGGGCGGTCTATGAGCAGTTCTTC.

The genes are TRBV19 and TRBJ1-1; D is ambiguous. This CDR3 comprises 14 residues. Germline V lookup: CDR1 LNHDA, CDR2 SQIVND (reference sequence). V was shortened by 3 bases and J by 5 bases, with 13 bases between the two germline ends. The CDR3: CASSIWPLVTEAFF. The CDR3 coding sequence is TGTGCCAGTAGTATTTGGCCCCTCGTGACTGAAGCTTTCTTT.

This clone was seen only once. The chain uses TRBV9 and TRBJ2-3; D might be TRBD1 (6 bases). Germline CDR1 is SGDLS and CDR2 is YYNGEE. The CDR3 is 16 residues long. The V end lost 0 bases, the J end lost 1 base, and 12 bases lay between the germline ends. In nucleotides, the CDR3 is TGTGCCAGCAGCGTAGAGGGGGAGTTAGGCACAGATACGCAGTATTTT. This translates into CASSVEGELGTDTQYF. Using reference TRBV9 and TRBJ2-3 for the parts outside the CDR3, the full variable domain is DSGVTQTPKHLITATGQRVTLRCSPRSGDLSVYWYQQSLDQGLQFLIQYYNGEERAKGNILERFSAQQFPDLHSELNLSSLELGDSALYFCASSVEGELGTDTQYFGPGTRLTVL.

The CDR3 protein is CASSLTSFYEQYF. CDR3 bases: TGTGCCAGCAGCTTAACATCTTTTTACGAGCAGTACTTC. The chain links TRBV7-8 to TRBJ2-7; D ambiguous. CDR3 length: 13 amino acids. V shed 2 bases and J shed 4 bases, with 9 bases lying between them. The germline CDR1 and CDR2 sequences are SGHVS and FQNEAQ.

In its sample, this clone was seen once. The V gene is TRBV7-9, the J gene TRBJ2-5; no firm D call. V lost 6 bases and J lost 1, with 12 bases in between. This CDR3 has 14 amino acids. CDR1 is SEHNR and CDR2 is FQNEAQ in the germline V gene (reference sequence). The CDR3 is CASRPRQLQETQYF. CDR3 DNA: TGTGCCAGCAGGCCCAGACAACTCCAAGAGACCCAGTACTTC.

The genes are TRBV7-2 and TRBJ2-7; 12 nucleotides match TRBD2. V lost 2 bases to trimming and J lost 0 bases; unmatched junction nucleotides: 8. This CDR3 is 18 amino acids long. Per germline, CDR1 SGHTA and CDR2 FQGNSA. This CDR3 is CASSLPRTSGTPSYEQYF. For the CDR3, the DNA is TGTGCCAGCAGCTTACCCAGGACTAGCGGGACGCCCTCCTACGAGCAGTACTTC.

The rearrangement joins TRBV5-1 to TRBJ2-7; D may be TRBD1 (5 bases). Germline V gives CDR1 SGHRS, CDR2 YFSETQ. The CDR3 is made up of 16 amino acids. V was trimmed by 4 bases and J by 2 bases, leaving 19 bases between them. The CDR3 nucleotides are TGCGCCAGCAGCCCTCCGGTACCGACAGCCACCTACGAGCAGTACTTC. Translation gives CASSPPVPTATYEQYF.

This rearrangement joins TRBV6-5 to TRBJ1-2, with 8 positions matching TRBD1. CDR3 size: 15 residues. The J segment lost 7 bases and the V segment lost 2 bases, leaving 9 bases of the junction unmatched. The germline gives CDR1 MNHEY, CDR2 SVGAGI. The CDR3 region has the DNA TGTGCCAGCAGTTACCAAGGACAGGGCCATGGTGGCTACACCTTC. Its protein product is CASSYQGQGHGGYTF.

The chain joins TRBV6-6 to TRBJ1-4; D unresolved. Trimming took off 4 bases at V and 1 base at J, with 13 bases between the two ends. The CDR3 extends over 16 amino acids. Germline V gene sequence: CDR1 MNHNY, CDR2 SVGAGI (reference sequence). DNA for the CDR3: TGTGCCAGCAGTTGGCGCTTGGAGGGAACTAATGAAAAACTGTTTTTT. Its translation is CASSWRLEGTNEKLFF.

The chain joins TRBV18 to TRBJ2-1, with TRBD1 matching 7 bases. J was trimmed by 0 bases and V by 1 base; bases with no gene match: 3. The CDR3 runs 16 residues. Germline V gives CDR1 KGHSH, CDR2 LQKENI. The CDR3 protein is CASSPRAGGSYNEQFF. As DNA, the CDR3 is TGTGCCAGCTCACCACGGGCAGGGGGCTCCTACAATGAGCAGTTCTTC.